Listed here are 30 T cell receptor beta chains from one sample, sequenced in a study of regulatory T cells in long-lasting Graves disease. Time point indicated: newly diagnosed GD, antithyroid drugs for less than 3 months. PBMC RNA was the source of the TCR library. Through Arm-PCR of CDR3 regions and iRepertoire HTBI primers, TCR beta libraries were built. From the multiplex PCR reads, TCRdb called clonotypes with MiXCR, one entry per CDR3 protein. This table has over 500,000 distinct CDR3 sequences, approximately 15% appearing once. The same data also went into a second study, on T cells in Graves' hyperthyroidism and ophthalmopathy.

The material sequenced was peripheral blood mononuclear cells (PBMCs), taken at new diagnosis, from a patient treated with antithyroid drugs. These receptors were obtained from a woman in her twenties or thirties with Graves disease.

This clonotype was recorded many times. For the CDR3, the DNA is TGCAGTGCTAGGGATCCATGGACAGGGGTGGATCAGCCCCAGCATTTT. It encodes CSARDPWTGVDQPQHF. The V and J genes are TRBV20-1 and TRBJ1-5, with 9 bases aligning to TRBD1. CDR1 and CDR2 (germline): DFQATT, SNEGSKA (reference sequence). The CDR3 runs to 16 residues. V was pared by 3 bases and J by 5 bases, with 11 bases of the junction left unmatched.

This clonotype was observed a handful of times. V usage is TRBV2 and J usage is TRBJ2-7, with 8 bases aligning to TRBD1. J gave up 2 bases and V 7 bases, and 25 bases lay outside the gene matches. Looked up from germline, CDR1 is SNHLY and CDR2 is FYNNEI. This CDR3 region has 20 residues. In nucleotides, the CDR3 is TGTGCCAGCACCCAAAAGATTCCGGGACAGGTTTCGCCCTTAACCTACGAGCAGTACTTC. It translates to CASTQKIPGQVSPLTYEQYF.

With regard to this clonotype: This may come from a read error, since a much larger clone is one base off. This chain links TRBV4-2 with TRBJ2-7; 9 nucleotides line up with TRBD2. This CDR3 spans 15 amino acids. Germline values: CDR1 LGHNA, CDR2 YNFKEQ. CDR3 in amino acids: CASSQGLAESYKQYF. The DNA of the CDR3 is TGTGCCAGCAGCCAAGGACTAGCGGAAAGCTACAAGCAGTACTTC.

This clonotype has just a few counts. The V gene is TRBV7-9, the J gene TRBJ1-3, with a weak D call TRBD1 (5 bases). Germline assignment: CDR1 SEHNR and CDR2 FQNEAQ (reference sequence). Trimming pared 3 bases from V and 8 bases from J, leaving 17 bases between. The CDR3 is made up of 15 amino acids. For the CDR3, the DNA is TGTGCCAGCAGCTTGGGGGGACGAACCGGATACACCATATATTTT. Translating it yields CASSLGGRTGYTIYF.

This clonotype occurred many times. V and J are TRBV6-1 and TRBJ2-2; tentatively, D is TRBD2 (6 bases). V gave up 6 bases and J gave up 0 bases, with 14 bases separating them. This CDR3 is 16 amino acids long. Per the germline V gene, CDR1 is MNHNS and CDR2 is SASEGT. The CDR3 reads CASRDVGGTNTGELFF. CDR3 nucleotides: TGTGCCAGCAGGGACGTGGGGGGAACGAACACCGGGGAGCTGTTTTTT.

This clonotype was seen repeatedly, ten times or more. The DNA for the CDR3 is TGTGCCAGCAGTCAAGGACTAGCGGAATACGAGCAGTACTTC. It translates to CASSQGLAEYEQYF. This sequence joins TRBV2 and TRBJ2-7, with 10 nucleotides matching TRBD2. The CDR3 is made up of 14 amino acids. The V gene end was trimmed by 5 bases and the J gene end by 4 bases; junction bases not matched to a gene: 5. From germline, CDR1 is SNHLY and CDR2 FYNNEI.

Comments on this clonotype: Being one base from a much bigger clone, this may be a read error. The rearrangement uses TRBV7-2 and TRBJ2-1; possibly TRBD1 or TRBD2 for D (6 bases each). CDR3 length equals 13 residues. The germline V gene encodes CDR1 SGHTA and CDR2 FQGNSA. The CDR3 nucleotides are TGTGCCAACAGCTTAGGGGGGACCACAATGCAGTTCTTC. Protein product: CANSLGGTTMQFF.

The chain recombines TRBV20-1 with TRBJ1-1; D not resolved. The length of the CDR3 is 13 residues. Germline loops: CDR1 DFQATT, CDR2 SNEGSKA (reference sequence). Trimming cost V 4 bases and J 2 bases, with 11 bases left between them. The CDR3 coding sequence is TGCAGTGCTACCGAAGACTTCAACACTGAAGCTTTCTTT. As protein: CSATEDFNTEAFF.

The sample holds a few counts of this clonotype. The V gene is TRBV3-1, the J gene TRBJ2-5; D perhaps matches TRBD2 (6 bases). CDR1 LGHDT and CDR2 YNNKEL come from the germline V gene (reference sequence). With 1 base removed from V and 5 bases from J, the gap between germline ends came to 14 bases. There are 15 residues in the CDR3. The CDR3 is CASSQGGRSWETQYF. CDR3 DNA sequence: TGTGCCAGCAGCCAAGGAGGGAGGTCATGGGAGACCCAGTACTTC.

The sample holds a few counts of this clonotype. The rearrangement joins TRBV3-1 to TRBJ1-6; no reliable D call. V was cut by 6 bases and J by 7 bases, with 10 bases left in between. The CDR3 runs to 13 residues. Germline assignment: CDR1 LGHDT and CDR2 YNNKEL (reference sequence). CDR3 in DNA: TGTGCCAGCAGACTCTCTGGCAATTCACCCCTCCACTTT. Amino acid sequence: CASRLSGNSPLHF.

The chain links TRBV6-1 to TRBJ1-3; D is possibly TRBD1 (5 bases). Germline CDR1 MNHNS, CDR2 SASEGT. The CDR3 consists of 13 residues. V lost 3 bases to trimming and J lost 2 bases, with 5 bases between them. The CDR3 spells CASSDRAGNTIYF. For the CDR3, the DNA is TGTGCCAGCAGTGACAGGGCTGGAAACACCATATATTTT.

This clonotype was counted ten times or more. V is TRBV5-1 and J is TRBJ2-1; D is undetermined. Trimming left V 0 bases short and J 11 bases short, with 9 bases between. Germline lookup yields CDR1 SGHRS and CDR2 YFSETQ. This CDR3 comprises 12 residues. Written as DNA, the CDR3 is TGCGCCAGCAGCTTGGAGATAGGGAAGCAGTTCTTC. This codes for CASSLEIGKQFF.

The chain combines TRBV19 with TRBJ2-1; 7 bases match TRBD2. The length of the CDR3 is 15 residues. The germline CDR1 and CDR2 sequences are LNHDA and SQIVND (reference sequence). V was clipped by 1 base and J by 5 bases; unmatched bases: 5. The CDR3 here is CASSIAWEGHNEQFF. Written as DNA, the CDR3 is TGTGCCAGTAGTATAGCGTGGGAGGGCCACAATGAGCAGTTCTTC. Based on the CDR3 plus reference TRBV19 and TRBJ2-1, the full variable domain is DGGITQSPKYLFRKEGQNVTLSCEQNLNHDAMYWYRQDPGQGLRLIYYSQIVNDFQKGDIAEGYSVSREKKESFPLTVTSAQKNPTAFYLCASSIAWEGHNEQFFGPGTRLTVL.

V usage is TRBV19 and J usage is TRBJ1-5; a possible D gene is TRBD1 (5 bases). CDR3 length: 17 amino acids. CDR1 LNHDA and CDR2 SQIVND come from the germline V gene (reference sequence). Trimming left V 3 bases short and J 6 bases short, with 21 bases between. The CDR3 coding sequence is TGTGCCAGTAGTATCGCCCCGCAGACAGCCGGTGGTCAGCCCCAGCATTTT. Protein: CASSIAPQTAGGQPQHF.

This clonotype was counted many times. V gene TRBV20-1 combines with J gene TRBJ1-6; no firm D call. The CDR3 is 15 amino acids. CDR1 DFQATT and CDR2 SNEGSKA come from the germline V gene (reference sequence). V lost 3 bases and J lost 0, with 9 bases in between. This CDR3 reads CSAREGSSYNSPLHF. CDR3 in DNA: TGCAGTGCTAGGGAAGGGAGCTCCTATAATTCACCCCTCCACTTT.

This clonotype was counted at least ten times. The chain combines TRBV28 with TRBJ1-2; 7 nucleotides agree with TRBD1. Per germline, CDR1 MDHEN and CDR2 SYDVKM. This CDR3 has 16 residues. J gave up 4 bases and V 6 bases, and 14 bases lay outside the gene matches. The DNA of the CDR3 is TGTGCCAGCAGGACCCTCGGGTCCGCAGGGGGCTATGGCTACACCTTC. This gives the protein CASRTLGSAGGYGYTF.

At least ten counts were recorded for this clonotype. The chain joins TRBV28 to TRBJ1-5; no clear D gene. V lost 5 bases and J lost 6, with 20 bases in between. Per germline, CDR1 MDHEN and CDR2 SYDVKM. The CDR3 has 16 amino acids. The CDR3 spells CASSLPRPGGAQPQHF. As DNA, the CDR3 is TGTGCCAGCAGTCTACCCCGCCCGGGAGGTGCTCAGCCCCAGCATTTT.

Many counts were recorded for this clonotype. The CDR3 region has the DNA TGTGCCAGCAGTTCGAACAGGGTGAAAGAGACCCAGTACTTC. Its protein is CASSSNRVKETQYF. This chain links TRBV28 with TRBJ2-5, with a possible D match to TRBD1 (6 bases). Trimming left V 4 bases short and J 3 bases short, with 12 bases between. Germline CDR1 MDHEN, CDR2 SYDVKM. This CDR3 is built from 14 residues. Looking up the rest from reference TRBV28 and TRBJ2-5 gives the full variable domain: DVKVTQSSRYLVKRTGEKVFLECVQDMDHENMFWYRQDPGLGLRLIYFSYDVKMKEKGDIPEGYSVSREKKERFSLILESASTNQTSMYLCASSSNRVKETQYFGPGTRLLVL.

This clonotype was detected only a few times. This rearrangement joins TRBV4-1 to TRBJ2-5, with D possibly being TRBD2 (6 bases). The ends were cut back, 1 base at V and 2 bases at J, with 11 bases in the middle. Germline CDR1 MGHRA, CDR2 YSYEKL. The length of the CDR3 is 15 residues. CDR3 DNA sequence: TGCGCCAGCAGCCAAGCACCGGGAGTGCAAGAGACCCAGTACTTC. This encodes CASSQAPGVQETQYF.

This clonotype was counted between two and nine times. The rearrangement uses TRBV15 and TRBJ1-5, with D uncertain. This CDR3 contains 15 residues. Germline values: CDR1 LNHNV, CDR2 YYDKDF (reference sequence). V was cut by 1 base and J by 3 bases, with 10 bases left in between. CDR3 residues: CATSRGHATNQPQHF. CDR3 coding DNA: TGTGCCACCAGCAGAGGCCATGCGACCAATCAGCCCCAGCATTTT.

This clonotype was found many times. Relative to the germline gene, one junction end is altered; a read error may explain this. CDR3 nucleotides: TGTGCCATCAGTAAGTCGGGAGGGGGCAATCAGCCCCAGCATTTT. Translated: CAISKSGGGNQPQHF. The chain has TRBV10-3 and TRBJ1-5; weak D call: TRBD1 (5 bases). Germline loops: CDR1 ENHRY, CDR2 SYGVKD. The CDR3 covers 15 residues.

V and J are TRBV14 and TRBJ2-1; TRBD2 matches at 8 bases. CDR3 size: 17 residues. The J segment lost 9 bases and the V segment lost 4 bases, leaving 17 bases of the junction unmatched. Germline values: CDR1 SGHDN, CDR2 FVKESK. The DNA for the CDR3 is TGTGCCAGCAGCCCCCAAATCGGACGGGGGGGGTTAGGTGAGCAGTTCTTC. It specifies CASSPQIGRGGLGEQFF. Supplemented by reference TRBV14 and TRBJ2-1, the full variable domain reads EAGVTQFPSHSVIEKGQTVTLRCDPISGHDNLYWYRRVMGKEIKFLLHFVKESKQDESGMPNNRFLAERTGGTYSTLKVQPAELEDSGVYFCASSPQIGRGGLGEQFFGPGTRLTVL.

This clonotype has at least ten counts. The V and J genes are TRBV28 and TRBJ2-2; D gene ambiguous. V lost 4 bases, J lost 8 bases, and 8 bases lay in between. From germline, CDR1 is MDHEN and CDR2 SYDVKM. This CDR3 region has 12 residues. The CDR3 loop reads CASSYTEGELFF. CDR3 DNA: TGTGCCAGCAGTTACACAGAGGGGGAGCTGTTTTTT.

This clonotype has at least ten counts. CDR3 sequence (DNA): TGTGCCAGCAGCACGGGACAGGGGAATTACGAGCAGTACTTC. Its translation: CASSTGQGNYEQYF. The rearrangement links TRBV2 to TRBJ2-7; TRBD1 matches at 10 bases. Unmatched junction bases numbered 6, after V lost 6 bases and J lost 4 bases. The CDR3 consists of 14 residues. CDR1 and CDR2 from the germline V gene are SNHLY and FYNNEI.

The chain recombines TRBV3-1 with TRBJ1-1, with 8 positions matching TRBD1. The CDR3 is 15 amino acids. The V gene end was trimmed by 4 bases and the J gene end by 0 bases; junction bases not matched to a gene: 4. Germline V gene sequence: CDR1 LGHDT, CDR2 YNNKEL (reference sequence). CDR3 sequence: CASSRGQGLNTEAFF. CDR3 in DNA: TGTGCCAGCAGCCGTGGACAGGGACTGAACACTGAAGCTTTCTTT.

This chain connects TRBV30 to TRBJ1-3; no reliable D call. CDR1 GTSNPN and CDR2 SVGIG come from the germline V gene (reference sequence). V lost 6 bases and J 9 bases, leaving 18 bases between the germline ends. The CDR3 contains 13 residues. DNA for the CDR3: TGTGCCTGTCCTCGGACGGATCTGACCACCATATATTTT. It codes for CACPRTDLTTIYF.

V gene TRBV2 combines with J gene TRBJ2-1; 12 positions match TRBD2. The CDR3 covers 18 residues. J gave up 0 bases and V 6 bases, and 9 bases lay outside the gene matches. CDR1 SNHLY and CDR2 FYNNEI come from the germline V gene. In DNA, the CDR3 is TGTGCCAGCAGCTCCCGGACTAGCGGGGACTTCTCCTACAATGAGCAGTTCTTC. It specifies CASSSRTSGDFSYNEQFF.

This clonotype has only a few counts. This chain joins TRBV5-1 and TRBJ2-1; weak D call: TRBD2 (5 bases). The V gene lost 0 bases and the J gene lost 3 bases, with 10 bases spanning the gap. Germline V gene data show CDR1 as SGHRS and CDR2 as YFSETQ. The CDR3 contains 15 residues. The CDR3 is CASSLDGENYNEQFF. Written as DNA, the CDR3 is TGCGCCAGCAGCTTGGACGGGGAAAACTACAATGAGCAGTTCTTC.

This clonotype showed up just a few times. This sequence joins TRBV30 and TRBJ2-3; the D is unclear. The CDR3 is made up of 13 amino acids. The germline V gene has CDR1 GTSNPN and CDR2 SVGIG (reference sequence). Trimming stripped 5 bases from V and 2 bases from J, with 11 bases between. CDR3 DNA: TGTGCCTGGGTACCTAAAACCACAGATACGCAGTATTTT. This translates into CAWVPKTTDTQYF. Drawing the rest from reference TRBV30 and TRBJ2-3, the complete variable domain is SQTIHQWPATLVQPVGSPLSLECTVEGTSNPNLYWYRQAAGRGLQLLFYSVGIGQISSEVPQNLSASRPQDRQFILSSKKLLLSDSGFYLCAWVPKTTDTQYFGPGTRLTVL.

The J gene is TRBJ2-6, the V gene TRBV30; the D gene is possibly TRBD2 (5 bases). The length of the CDR3 is 15 residues. The germline CDR1 and CDR2 sequences are GTSNPN and SVGIG (reference sequence). V lost 1 base to trimming and J lost 4 bases, with 11 bases between them. The CDR3 DNA reads as TGTGCCTGGAGTGGGGAGAGGGTCGGGGCCAACGTCCTGACTTTC. Its translation is CAWSGERVGANVLTF.